A single sample gave rise to the 20 T cell receptor beta chains below, sequenced in a study of T cells expressing NK-cell markers. TCRdb re-called the 5' RACE reads and gives one entry per CDR3 protein, without DNA. The sample totals fewer than 400,000 distinct CDR3 sequences. The specimen sequenced was blood T cells: a sorted CD56 or NKG2C T cell subset, CD4+ or CD8+ T cells, or bulk PBMC T cells (not recorded which). All receptors come from a woman aged 45-65 years in good health.

The V and J genes are TRBV5-4 and TRBJ2-7; the TCRdb call, TRBD2, lacks DNA for checking. This CDR3 has 14 amino acids. The germline CDR1 and CDR2 sequences are SGHNT and YYREEE (reference sequence). Here the CDR3 reads CASSFSGSLHEQYF.

The chain links TRBV5-1 to TRBJ1-5. The CDR3 runs 15 residues. Looked up from germline, CDR1 is SGHRS and CDR2 is YFSETQ. The CDR3 sequence is CASSSYSGSNQPQHF. The full variable domain, completed using reference TRBV5-1 and TRBJ1-5, is KAGVTQTPRYLIKTRGQQVTLSCSPISGHRSVSWYQQTPGQGLQFLFEYFSETQRNKGNFPGRFSGRQFSNSRSEMNVSTLELGDSALYLCASSSYSGSNQPQHFGDGTRLSIL.

The rearrangement links TRBV14 to TRBJ2-3; TCRdb's D call of TRBD1 is untestable without DNA. The CDR3 is 16 residues long. Germline V lookup: CDR1 SGHDN, CDR2 FVKESK. The CDR3 loop reads CASSQAWGSSTDTQYF.

The chain combines TRBV10-3 with TRBJ2-7; TCRdb outputs TRBD2, but without DNA this stays unchecked. The germline CDR1 and CDR2 sequences are ENHRY and SYGVKD. The CDR3 contains 14 residues. CDR3 amino acids: CAAQPGLSSYEQYF.

This chain uses TRBV3-1 with TRBJ2-7; there is no DNA to check the TCRdb D call of TRBD1. Germline V gene sequence: CDR1 LGHDT, CDR2 YNNKEL (reference sequence). CDR3 length: 15 amino acids. The CDR3 sequence is CASSQDKGARYEQYF.

The rearrangement uses TRBV5-6 and TRBJ2-1. The CDR3 spans 14 residues. CDR1 and CDR2 from the germline V gene are SGHDT and YYEEEE. This chain's CDR3 is CASSLSLVTVEQFF.

The chain links TRBV24-1 to TRBJ2-2. The germline gives CDR1 KGHDR, CDR2 SFDVKD. This CDR3 spans 13 amino acids. CDR3 sequence: CATQRQETGELFF.

The rearrangement joins TRBV7-8 to TRBJ2-3; checking the TCRdb D call of TRBD1 is not possible without DNA. From germline, CDR1 is SGHVS and CDR2 FQNEAQ. This CDR3 spans 15 amino acids. CDR3 in amino acids: CASSPHRVVTDTQYF.

The CDR3 loop reads CASLRSPRLAGEWNEQFF. The chain has TRBV21-1 and TRBJ2-1; no DNA is available, so the TRBD2 call from TCRdb remains unchecked. TRBV21-1 is marked as a pseudogene. The CDR3 runs 18 residues.

The rearrangement uses TRBV12-3 or TRBV12-4 and TRBJ1-2. The length of the CDR3 is 16 residues. CDR3 region: CASSWGRPNTLAGYTF.

The chain couples TRBV6-5 to TRBJ2-5; without DNA, the TCRdb call of TRBD2 cannot be checked. CDR1 is MNHEY, CDR2 SVGAGI, per germline. There are 15 residues in the CDR3. This CDR3 is CASSYSAGSGKTQYF.

V gene TRBV20-1 combines with J gene TRBJ2-2; TCRdb names TRBD1, which stays unverified in the absence of DNA. CDR3 size: 15 residues. Germline assignment: CDR1 DFQATT and CDR2 SNEGSKA (reference sequence). The CDR3 region is CSGSKLGGHTGELFF.

V usage is TRBV6-1 and J usage is TRBJ1-1. Germline CDR1 reads MNHNS; CDR2 reads SASEGT. The CDR3 sequence is 13 residues long. The CDR3 protein is CASRGLSGTEAFF.

This CDR3 reads CASRDTGANVLTF. V usage is TRBV12-3 or TRBV12-4 and J usage is TRBJ2-6. CDR3 length: 13 amino acids.

V gene TRBV6-5 combines with J gene TRBJ2-3; no DNA is available, so the TRBD2 call from TCRdb remains unchecked. The germline CDR1 and CDR2 sequences are MNHEY and SVGAGI. The CDR3 is 15 residues long. This chain's CDR3 is CASSRGRSGGDTQYF.

The chain carries TRBV7-3 and TRBJ2-2. The CDR3 contains 13 residues. Germline V gene sequence: CDR1 SGHTA, CDR2 FQGTGA. The CDR3: CASSVTRTGELFF.

The chain joins TRBV6-2 or TRBV6-3 to TRBJ2-2; TCRdb returns TRBD2, unconfirmable since there is no DNA. This CDR3 has 14 amino acids. Germline loops: CDR1 MNHEY, CDR2 SVGEGT. The chain's CDR3 is CASRSSGNTGELFF.

The chain recombines TRBV5-1 with TRBJ2-7; the D call of TRBD1 rests on TCRdb alone, since no DNA is present to check it. Germline loops: CDR1 SGHRS, CDR2 YFSETQ. The CDR3 contains 14 residues. This CDR3 reads CASSQQGPSHEQYF.

The CDR3 spells CASSFLQETQYF. V is TRBV5-1 and J is TRBJ2-5. Germline values: CDR1 SGHRS, CDR2 YFSETQ. The CDR3 consists of 12 residues. The variable domain in full, completed from reference TRBV5-1 and TRBJ2-5, reads KAGVTQTPRYLIKTRGQQVTLSCSPISGHRSVSWYQQTPGQGLQFLFEYFSETQRNKGNFPGRFSGRQFSNSRSEMNVSTLELGDSALYLCASSFLQETQYFGPGTRLLVL.

The chain is built from TRBV18 and TRBJ2-1; TCRdb's D call, TRBD2, is unchecked because there is no DNA. The CDR3 loop spans 15 amino acids. The V gene's germline CDR1 is KGHSH and CDR2 LQKENI. The CDR3 here is CASSPLAGGPDEQFF.